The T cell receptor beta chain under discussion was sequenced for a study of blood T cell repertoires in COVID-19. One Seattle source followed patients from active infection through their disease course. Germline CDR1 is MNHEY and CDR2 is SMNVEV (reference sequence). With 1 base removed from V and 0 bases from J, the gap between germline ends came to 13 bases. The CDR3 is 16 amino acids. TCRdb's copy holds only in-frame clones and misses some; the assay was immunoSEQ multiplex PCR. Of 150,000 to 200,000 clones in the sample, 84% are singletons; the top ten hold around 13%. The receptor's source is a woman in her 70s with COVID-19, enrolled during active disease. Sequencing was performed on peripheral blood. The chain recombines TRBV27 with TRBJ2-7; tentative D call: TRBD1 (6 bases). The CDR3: CASSLFFGQTSYEQYF. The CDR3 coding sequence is TGTGCCAGCAGTTTATTTTTCGGACAGACCTCCTACGAGCAGTACTTC.